This T cell receptor beta chain came from a study of CD8+ T cells in alopecia areata. Study-wide context: Treatment of the treated patients consisted of oral tofacitinib, 5 to 10 mg twice daily.

Extracted RNA was reverse transcribed, and the resulting cDNA served as sequencing template. Libraries were prepared by immunoSEQ multiplex PCR; TCRdb keeps only in-frame clonotypes and omits some of them. This sample yields 120,000 or so clones, of which roughly 60% are seen a single time; nearly 30% belongs to the top ten. Study-level findings and limits: Lesional tissue from the scalp (especially in alopecia totalis/universalis) showed higher clonality than normal scalp. The presence of one nonresponder keeps the tie between baseline CD8+ expansion and response uncertain.

The treatment is: oral pan-JAK inhibitor, 5-10 mg twice daily. This clone was seen a few times. Its antigen is still unknown. The V gene's germline CDR1 is SGHDT and CDR2 YYEEEE. The CDR3 consists of 15 residues. Trimming removed 0 bases at V and 5 bases at J, with 12 bases between. The clonotype comes from a human donor with alopecia areata. The sample consisted of CD8+ T cells sorted from blood, taken at week 4, from a patient treated with tofacitinib. This chain connects TRBV5-6 to TRBJ2-1, with a weak D call TRBD2 (6 bases). CDR3 in amino acids: CASSLVLAQNNEQFF. The CDR3 region has the DNA TGTGCCAGCAGCTTGGTACTAGCCCAGAACAATGAGCAGTTCTTC.